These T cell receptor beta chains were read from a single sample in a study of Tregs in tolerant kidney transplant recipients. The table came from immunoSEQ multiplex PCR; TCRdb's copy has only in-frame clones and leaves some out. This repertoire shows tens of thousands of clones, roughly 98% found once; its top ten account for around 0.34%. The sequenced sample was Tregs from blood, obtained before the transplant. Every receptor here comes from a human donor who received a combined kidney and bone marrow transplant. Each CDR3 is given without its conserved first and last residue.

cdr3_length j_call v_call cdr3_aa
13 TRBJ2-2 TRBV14 ASSLRLAGTGELF
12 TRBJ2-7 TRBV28 AIAEEGESHEQY
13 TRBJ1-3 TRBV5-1 ASTDTSASGNTIY
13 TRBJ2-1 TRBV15 ATSRTGSSYNEQF
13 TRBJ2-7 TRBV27 ASSPRDRVHYEQY
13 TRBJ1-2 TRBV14 ATSASRDSNYGYT
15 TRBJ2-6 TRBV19 ASTYGTGAVGANVLT
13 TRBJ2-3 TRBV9 ASSPGLTADDTQY
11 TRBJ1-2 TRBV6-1 ATRHRGYYGYT
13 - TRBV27 ASSWDRGRRNEQY
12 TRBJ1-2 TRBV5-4 ASNQGADNYGYT
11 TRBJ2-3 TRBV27 ASSFAGKDTQY
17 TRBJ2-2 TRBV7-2 ASSPHAKRGGRFSGELF
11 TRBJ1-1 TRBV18 ASSPALNTEAF
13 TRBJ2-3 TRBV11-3 ASSFMSGQTDTQY
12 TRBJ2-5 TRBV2 ASSDGPHQETQY
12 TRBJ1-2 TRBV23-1 ASSQPTANYGYT
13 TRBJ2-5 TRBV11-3 ASSSGLADQETQY
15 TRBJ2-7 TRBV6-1 ASSAAGTGAPTYEQY
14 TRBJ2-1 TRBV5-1 ASSPGGLAGVNEQF
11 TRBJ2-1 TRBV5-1 ASSPSRYNEQF
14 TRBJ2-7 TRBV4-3 ASSQDRRLRGGEQY
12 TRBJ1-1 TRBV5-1 ASSLVPGGAEAF
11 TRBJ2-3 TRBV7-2 ASRGLGTDTQY
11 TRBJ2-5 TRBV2 ASSDNSQETQY
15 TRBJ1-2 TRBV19 ASSQGRKGQGFYGYT
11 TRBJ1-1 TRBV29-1 SVETGGNTEAF
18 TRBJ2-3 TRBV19 ASSSKPGLAGVRVADTQY
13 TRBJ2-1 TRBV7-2 ASSLLGLTSGEQF
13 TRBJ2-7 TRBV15 ATSREDREGYEQY
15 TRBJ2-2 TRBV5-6 ASRLGLAGGDTGELF
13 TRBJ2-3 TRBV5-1 ASSFSGYSTDTQY
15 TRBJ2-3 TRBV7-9 ASSLGRTGLSTDTQY